This T cell receptor (beta chain) emerged from a study of blood T cells in healthy people across ages. Healthy Caucasian individuals from Russia aged 6 to 90 were enrolled as donors. Of note for this clonotype: Its antigen is not known.

Overall study results and limits: Possibly, changes in expanded clonotypes were confounded because donor CMV status was unknown. Diversity was higher, and naive CD4+ cells more numerous, in long-lived donors than in aged donors.

Using a J-beta primer mix together with a sample-barcoded 5' primer, a second PCR was run for roughly 6 to 12 cycles. A minimum of 2.5 million CDR3-containing paired-end reads was obtained for each sample. One entry per CDR3 protein, called by TCRdb with MiXCR from the 5' RACE reads. The table lists around 1,800,000 distinct CDR3 sequences, roughly two fifths of them singletons. Sequences were obtained from blood. This clonotype was sampled from a human donor in good health.

The CDR3 loop reads CASRTDRGDTQYF. CDR3 sequence (DNA): TGTGCCAGCAGAACGGACAGGGGGGATACGCAGTATTTT. The chain has TRBV11-3 and TRBJ2-3; 10 bases fit TRBD1. There are 13 residues in the CDR3. J was trimmed by 6 bases and V by 6 bases; bases with no gene match: 3. Germline values: CDR1 SGHNT, CDR2 YENEEA.